Below are 7 T cell receptor beta chains sequenced from a single sample in a study of cytomegalovirus exposure and HLA in healthy donors. Primers for the PCR totalled 60 Vbeta and 13 Jbeta. Sequenced by immunoSEQ multiplex PCR; TCRdb stores in-frame clones only, minus some. The top ten hold roughly 4.5% of the sample, which has around 120,000 clones, roughly 77% seen once. The specimen sequenced was PBMCs. The origin of the receptors is a man between 50 and 59 years old in good health and CMV-seropositive.

V and J are TRBV9 and TRBJ1-1; D unclear. In germline, CDR1 is SGDLS, CDR2 YYNGEE. With 4 bases removed from V and 1 base from J, the gap between germline ends came to 11 bases. The CDR3 contains 14 residues. CDR3 residues: CASSLGGGNTEAFF. The CDR3 DNA is TGTGCCAGCAGCCTAGGAGGCGGGAACACTGAAGCTTTCTTT. Full variable domain (rest looked up from reference TRBV9 and TRBJ1-1): DSGVTQTPKHLITATGQRVTLRCSPRSGDLSVYWYQQSLDQGLQFLIQYYNGEERAKGNILERFSAQQFPDLHSELNLSSLELGDSALYFCASSLGGGNTEAFFGQGTRLTVV.

This clone was picked up a small number of times. This sequence joins TRBV9 and TRBJ1-5, with 7 nucleotides matching TRBD1. The CDR3 is 15 amino acids. Germline CDR1 is SGDLS and CDR2 is YYNGEE. V lost 4 bases to trimming and J lost 3 bases; unmatched junction nucleotides: 7. The CDR3 loop is CASSSQGQPNQPQHF. In DNA, the CDR3 is TGTGCCAGCAGCTCACAGGGGCAACCCAATCAGCCCCAGCATTTT.

J is TRBJ2-1 and V is TRBV5-1; 10 bases map to TRBD2. The CDR3 has 16 residues. V shed 7 bases and J 0 bases; nucleotides not matched to a gene: 7. CDR1 is SGHRS and CDR2 is YFSETQ in the germline V gene. The CDR3 nucleotides are TGCGCCAGCGAGCGGGGGGGGAGGAGCTCCTACAATGAGCAGTTCTTC. Translated: CASERGGRSSYNEQFF.

This clone appeared once. V usage is TRBV20-1 and J usage is TRBJ2-5; no definite D call. V was cut by 6 bases and J by 5 bases, with 10 bases left in between. The CDR3 loop spans 11 amino acids. Germline CDR1 reads DFQATT; CDR2 reads SNEGSKA (reference sequence). CDR3 amino acids: CSAKMAETQYF. The CDR3 DNA sequence: TGCAGTGCGAAGATGGCCGAGACCCAGTACTTC.

CDR3 loop: CATSNGQGRRYSNQPQHF. The CDR3 DNA sequence: TGTGCCACCTCTAACGGACAGGGACGTAGATATAGCAATCAGCCCCAGCATTTT. This chain uses TRBV19 with TRBJ1-5, with 8 bases aligning to TRBD1. The length of the CDR3 is 18 residues. Trimming cost V 10 bases and J 0 bases; bases outside gene matches: 17. CDR1 LNHDA and CDR2 SQIVND come from the germline V gene (reference sequence).

The chain is built from TRBV2 and TRBJ2-7; D gene uncertain. CDR3 size: 12 residues. The V gene's germline CDR1 is SNHLY and CDR2 FYNNEI. V lost 8 bases and J 5 bases, leaving 13 bases between the germline ends. The CDR3 spells CASDEYPHEQYF. The CDR3 nucleotides read TGTGCCAGCGATGAGTATCCCCACGAGCAGTACTTC. Full variable domain (rest looked up from reference TRBV2 and TRBJ2-7): EPEVTQTPSHQVTQMGQEVILRCVPISNHLYFYWYRQILGQKVEFLVSFYNNEISEKSEIFDDQFSVERPDGSNFTLKIRSTKLEDSAMYFCASDEYPHEQYFGPGTRLTVT.

The chain carries TRBV5-5 and TRBJ1-5; D remains ambiguous. Germline assignment: CDR1 SGHKS and CDR2 YYEKEE (reference sequence). V was clipped by 4 bases and J by 5 bases, with 10 bases between them. The CDR3 totals 13 residues. Written as DNA, the CDR3 is TGTGCCAGCAGCCTTGACTTGTATCAGCCCCAGCATTTT. This gives the protein CASSLDLYQPQHF.